The clone carrying this T cell receptor beta chain was counted between two and nine times. Its antigen is undetermined. This CDR3 contains 12 residues. The germline gives CDR1 LNHDA, CDR2 SQIVND (reference sequence). Trimming cost V 1 base and J 7 bases, with 7 bases left between them. The sample comes from a study of T-cell memory formation after mild COVID-19. Study-wide background: Across donors, TCR clusters were largely donor specific.

Constant-segment primers were used for 5'RACE, and the resulting TCR alpha and TCR beta cDNA libraries carried sample barcodes and UMIs. One entry per CDR3 protein results from TCRdb running MiXCR on the 5' RACE reads. The table records about 250,000 distinct CDR3 sequences, 15% of them present only once. Study-wide results and limits: Clones shrinking from day 15 to 85 showed even CD4/CD8 mixes; later expanders tilted CD4+. Mainly CM and EM harbored the contracting CD4+ clones; mainly EMRA harbored the CD8+ ones.

The sample comprised PBMCs or a T cell subset sorted from them (not recorded which). The sequence derives from an adult woman who had mild COVID-19 (a few samples of this study predate the infection). Cell type and time point are not known. The V and J genes are TRBV19 and TRBJ1-1; unclear D gene. The CDR3 bases are TGTGCCAGTAGTATAGTCCCCCGTGAAGCTTTCTTT. This gives the protein CASSIVPREAFF.